This section outlines one T cell receptor beta chain sequence together with its context. Its antigen is not yet known. No much larger clone is present one base from it, and per-base qualities are unavailable. The cohort consisted of 600 to 700 healthy bone marrow donors. Cohort members were all nominally healthy when sampled, although unrecorded immune exposures were likely present. The donor was CMV seropositive and was included in the group of approximately 310 seropositive cohort members. Each donor provided a peripheral blood sample, and peripheral blood mononuclear cells were used for TCR beta sequencing. Genomic DNA was extracted from the blood cell samples with the Qiagen DNeasy Blood Extraction Kit. This sample is part of a study of cytomegalovirus exposure and HLA in healthy donors (dated by TCRdb to 2017 to 2019). Notes on the research overall: According to an earlier analysis of 550 to 700 of the donors, roughly 180 million T cells yielded 100 million or so unique TCR beta sequences and around 280 Gb of sequence data. Approximately 300 gigabases of sequencing data and approximately 91 million unique TCR sequences made up an early release that covered 640 HLA-typed donors. Among the roughly 410 genotyped donors, around 81% belonged to the genetic ancestry cluster associated with self-reported Caucasian donors. The study aimed to test whether signatures of past pathogen exposure could be identified by cataloging public T cell receptors. The T cell repertoires of around 670 subjects were profiled by immunosequencing and related to cytomegalovirus serostatus. Besides the first cohort of 500 to 700 subjects, a separate validation cohort made up of 120 different subjects was used. The study combined high-throughput TCR immunosequencing, statistical association of individual TCRs with disease status, and machine learning to predict cytomegalovirus infection status. A later analysis re-examined previously published TCR beta repertoires from just over 650 donors and added high-resolution HLA genotyping to investigate patterns of TCR occurrence. Rather than using new phenotypic data, the later analysis identified candidate immune exposures from TCR beta sequences and from how often those sequences occurred across donors. In an earlier analysis of around 540 of the donors, high-throughput TCR beta sequencing was used to judge whether each TCR beta V gene segment behaved as functional or pseudogenic. Alongside the repertoire data, information on donor age, sex, ethnicity and CMV serostatus was compiled. A later genetic analysis used genome-wide SNP genotypes for about 55% of the 666 donors, treating that subset as a discovery cohort. Every discovery cohort repertoire had been produced on one sequencing platform. HLA typing included class I and class II loci at four-digit resolution. The number of typed donors differed by locus: roughly 629-640 for A, B, C, DRB1 and DQB1; 500 to 550 for DQA1; roughly 600 for DPA1; and roughly 470 for DPB1. Because of strong linkage in the cohort, roughly five DR-DQ haplotypes were treated as single units for association and clustering. Among 300 to 500 genotyped donors of the cohort, an average of around 240,000 unique TCR beta nucleotide sequences was sequenced per donor, of which roughly 17% were non-productive.

Broad study findings and their caveats: In the study, 150 to 200 TCR beta chains were listed as associated with cytomegalovirus. In a later analysis, TCR association rates were found to vary across HLA loci, with the most associated TCRs seen for DRB1 alleles and the fewest for HLA-C alleles. An earlier analysis of some 590 of the donors showed that most TCR beta V segments appeared in productive rearrangements either about 87% or about 30% of the time, which broadly matched IMGT annotations. Cytomegalovirus status was reported to be diagnosed by the classifier with high specificity and sensitivity in both the original and validation cohorts. Most TCR sequences were seen in very few donors, while some public TCRs were found in many individuals. In a later analysis, some 17,000 TCR beta sequences were associated with specific HLA alleles at a false discovery rate of 0.05. Because HLA typing was missing for some donors at each locus, association tests included only the typed subset. Linkage disequilibrium might explain the correlated functional status among segregating V segments, but an unknown experimental factor could not be excluded. V-gene and J-gene trimming of TCR beta chains was associated with a missense DCLRE1C variant in a later genetic analysis, and the association was replicated in an independent cohort. Roughly uniform sequencing depth across donors was assumed in presence/absence analyses, although this assumption may not hold. A later analysis found that most CMV-associated TCR beta chains appeared HLA-restricted, with HLA associations seemingly driven largely by CMV exposure. A few of the identified cytomegalovirus-associated TCR beta chains were confirmed in vitro to be specific for cytomegalovirus antigens. Because counts were too low, roughly 16 rarely observed V segments, including chromosome 9 orphons, were excluded from the earlier analysis of around 640 of the donors. The authors suggested that the approach could potentially be extended to other disease states and immunological phenotypes. CMV serostatus was the only immune exposure information available for the cohort. Only TCR beta chains were sequenced in this cohort, and the absence of alpha or paired-chain data limited detectable features. A later genetic analysis reported fewer N-insertions in productive TCRs among donors in an Asian-associated ancestry cluster than the approximately 700-donor mean. A further reported finding was that TCR beta sequences accurately predicted the HLA-A and HLA-B alleles for most subjects in the first cohort. Assigning TCR associations to individual alleles was difficult when HLA alleles, especially DR and DQ, strongly co-occurred. The 87-base-pair reads could not distinguish some IMGT-functional V segments, including TRBV6-2 and TRBV6-3, so those segments were excluded. A cluster of highly shared sequence variants was judged likely to represent a technical artifact of the sequencing pipeline. In a later analysis, HLA-associated TCR beta chains were found to be more clonally expanded and to have lower generation probabilities than equally common non-associated chains. In a later analysis, several top co-occurrence clusters were reported to appear linked to parvovirus B19, influenza, CMV and Epstein-Barr virus.

Trimming accounts for 3 bases at V and 5 bases at J, while the number of junction bases matched to no gene is 9. Based on the germline V gene, the CDR1 and CDR2 sequences are MDHEN and SYDVKM. The CDR3 contains 16 residues, cysteine and phenylalanine counted. Only the CDR3 region is kept as DNA, spanning 48 bases read in frame from base 1. The library was produced with the immunoSEQ multiplex PCR assay. A mixture of 60 forward primers for TCR Vbeta segments and 13 reverse primers for TCR Jbeta segments was used in the multiplex PCR. Amplification of the CDR3 region of rearranged TCR beta genes was performed with a multiplex PCR assay on genomic DNA. On the Illumina HiSeq System, the amplified TCR beta libraries were sequenced as 87-base-pair reads. Processing in the source paper ran as follows. A later analysis counted approximately 76 million unique TCR beta chains across the 690 or so repertoires, and around 9.9 million of these chains were shared by at least two donors. To remove PCR and sequencing errors, raw reads were error-corrected and collapsed into unique sequences using a nearest-neighbor algorithm that merged closely related sequences. CDR3 sequences were aligned to IMGT reference sequences to assign V, D and J gene segments. For a sequence to be retained, a match of at least six nucleotides was required to both a V gene segment and a J gene segment. A rearrangement counted as productive if the CDR3 had no stop codons and remained in frame with V and J, and every other rearrangement counted as non-productive. CDR3 was defined by IMGT convention, running from the second conserved V-encoded cysteine to the conserved J-encoded phenylalanine. The earlier analysis of 450 to 750 of the donors excluded any sequence lacking an unambiguous match to a single V gene segment. In an earlier analysis of 587 of the donors, V segments were called functional above 56.7% productive rearrangements and were called segregating when the between-donor standard deviation exceeded 5%. A statistical classification framework was built to diagnose cytomegalovirus status from the catalog of TCR beta chain sequences. In a later analysis, V and J genes were assigned by comparing TCR nucleotide sequences against IMGT/GENE-DB human TR gene sequences. Using the TCRdist pipeline, a later analysis assigned CDR3 sequences along with most-parsimonious VDJ recombination scenarios. In a later analysis, every TCR beta chain was defined by the combination of its CDR3 amino acid sequence and its V-gene family, and reads without a unique V-gene family were dropped. A later analysis removed 500 to 600 highly shared, low-generation-probability nucleotide sequences to deal with suspected cross-contamination and a sequencing artifact. A later analysis calculated a clonal expansion index for each public chain from normalized within-repertoire ranks of inferred template counts. In a later analysis, generation probabilities were computed with a VDJ recombination model fitted to out-of-frame rearrangements, and the resulting probabilities were checked against IGoR. Hypergeometric tests were used in a later analysis to score TCR-TCR, TCR-HLA and TCR-CMV co-occurrence, with a repertoire-size bias correction applied to the TCR pairs. To estimate false discovery rates, a later analysis permuted the HLA or CMV assignments 20 times. In a later analysis, co-occurring TCRs were grouped using DBSCAN, and TCRdist sequence similarity was added for clustering within HLA-allele-positive subsets. Repertoires with fewer than 30,000 or more than 120,000 public chains were left out of co-occurrence clustering, as were about 5 repertoires with anomalous nucleotide sharing. Sourced from immuneACCESS, this table was stored by TCRdb with only in-frame sequences that have V and J called. A share of the clones is absent; for the studies checked, an unresolved V gene accounts for under half, and the remainder has no known explanation. The DNA was the basis for D and trimming; V, J and clone size are from that table. Across this sample there are some 150,000 clones, with approximately 78% seen only once. The top ten hold more than 2.5% of the sample.

This clonotype originated in a man between 18 and 29 years old in good health and CMV-seropositive. Specimen: PBMCs. The chain is encoded by TRBV28 joined to TRBJ2-2; the central 7 bases match TRBD1. In nucleotide form, the sequence is TGTGCCAGCAGTTTTGGTAGGGGGCGGTGGACCGGGGAGCTGTTTTTT. It encodes CASSFGRGRWTGELFF. When the CDR3 is completed using the reference TRBV28 and TRBJ2-2 genes on either side, the full variable domain is DVKVTQSSRYLVKRTGEKVFLECVQDMDHENMFWYRQDPGLGLRLIYFSYDVKMKEKGDIPEGYSVSREKKERFSLILESASTNQTSMYLCASSFGRGRWTGELFFGEGSRLTVL.